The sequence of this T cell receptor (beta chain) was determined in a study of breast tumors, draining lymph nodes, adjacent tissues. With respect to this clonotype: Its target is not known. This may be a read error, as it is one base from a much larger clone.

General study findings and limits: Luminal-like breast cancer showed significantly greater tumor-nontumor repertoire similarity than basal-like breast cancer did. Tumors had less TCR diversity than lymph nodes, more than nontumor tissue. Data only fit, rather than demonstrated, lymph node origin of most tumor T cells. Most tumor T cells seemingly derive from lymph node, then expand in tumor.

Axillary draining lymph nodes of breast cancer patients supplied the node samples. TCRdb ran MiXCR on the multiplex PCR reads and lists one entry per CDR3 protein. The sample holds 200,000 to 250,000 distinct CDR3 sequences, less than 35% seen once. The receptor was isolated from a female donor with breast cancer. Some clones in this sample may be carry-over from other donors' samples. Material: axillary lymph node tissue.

The CDR3 protein is CSASPQGPGAANVLTF. DNA of the CDR3: TGCAGTGCTAGTCCCCAGGGACCTGGGGCGGCCAACGTCCTGACTTTC. The gene calls are TRBV20-1 and TRBJ2-6, with D perhaps given as TRBD1 or TRBD2 (5 bases each). This CDR3 comprises 16 residues. Germline loops: CDR1 DFQATT, CDR2 SNEGSKA (reference sequence). The V end lost 3 bases, the J end lost 6 bases, and 18 bases lay between the germline ends.